The 10 T cell receptor beta chains below come from one sample, sequenced in a study of identical twins. Each CDR3 protein is one row after TCRdb ran MiXCR on the 5' RACE reads. This repertoire shows 1,800,000 or so distinct CDR3 sequences, around a third found once; its top ten account for about 0.27%. What was sequenced was cord blood. These receptors originate from a newborn girl in good health.

The chain combines TRBV6-5 with TRBJ1-5, with 7 bases lining up with TRBD1. V lost 5 bases, J lost 4 bases, and 11 bases stayed unmatched. Per germline, CDR1 MNHEY and CDR2 SVGAGI. The CDR3 totals 16 residues. CDR3 bases: TGTGCCAGCAGTAGAAAGGGGGCGAGGTGGAATCAGCCCCAGCATTTT. Translated: CASSRKGARWNQPQHF.

This clonotype was counted a few times. The chain links TRBV5-1 to TRBJ2-5; 8 bases fit TRBD1. The CDR3 contains 14 residues. With V trimmed by 0 bases and J by 6 bases, 4 bases remained unmatched. In germline, CDR1 is SGHRS, CDR2 YFSETQ. CDR3 loop: CASSLDDRGKTQYF. In DNA form, the CDR3 reads TGCGCCAGCAGCTTGGACGACAGGGGAAAGACCCAGTACTTC.

The chain employs TRBV3-1 and TRBJ1-1, with 7 bases matching TRBD1. The ends lost 1 base at V and 7 bases at J; junction bases unmatched: 6. Per germline, CDR1 LGHDT and CDR2 YNNKEL (reference sequence). CDR3 length equals 14 residues. CDR3 DNA sequence: TGTGCCAGCAGCCAAGTCACAGGGGTGGGTGAAGCTTTCTTT. Amino acid sequence: CASSQVTGVGEAFF.

This clonotype has a single count. The V gene is TRBV5-1, the J gene TRBJ2-7; 12 nucleotides align to TRBD2. Losses at the gene ends were 4 bases for V and 7 bases for J; bases not matched to a gene: 12. The CDR3 is 16 residues long. CDR1 and CDR2 from the germline V gene are SGHRS and YFSETQ. CDR3 protein: CASSPGLAGLSNEQYF. The CDR3 bases are TGCGCCAGCAGCCCGGGACTAGCGGGTCTTTCAAATGAGCAGTACTTC. The whole variable domain, remainder taken from reference TRBV5-1 and TRBJ2-7, is KAGVTQTPRYLIKTRGQQVTLSCSPISGHRSVSWYQQTPGQGLQFLFEYFSETQRNKGNFPGRFSGRQFSNSRSEMNVSTLELGDSALYLCASSPGLAGLSNEQYFGPGTRLTVT.

This chain connects TRBV19 to TRBJ2-3; no clear D. Germline loops: CDR1 LNHDA, CDR2 SQIVND (reference sequence). The CDR3 totals 14 residues. V lost 2 bases to trimming and J lost 1 base, with 7 bases between them. The CDR3 DNA sequence: TGTGCCAGTAGTATATTCAGCGGCACAGATACGCAGTATTTT. Its translation: CASSIFSGTDTQYF.

V gene TRBV5-1 combines with J gene TRBJ2-1, with D unclear. CDR3 size: 15 residues. Trimming took 1 base from V and 8 from J, leaving 16 bases between them. CDR1 is SGHRS and CDR2 is YFSETQ in the germline V gene. In nucleotides, the CDR3 is TGCGCCAGCAGCTTGTCGAGCCGGAGCCTCGATGAGCAGTTCTTC. This gives the protein CASSLSSRSLDEQFF.

This clonotype was seen many times. The chain links TRBV29-1 to TRBJ2-4; D uncertain. The CDR3 is 13 residues long. CDR1 is SQVTM, CDR2 ANQGSEA, per germline. Deletions cut 1 base from V and 0 bases from J, with 4 bases between. The CDR3 protein is CSVEGTAKNIQYF. In DNA form, the CDR3 reads TGCAGCGTTGAAGGGACAGCCAAAAACATTCAGTACTTC.

The gene calls are TRBV20-1 and TRBJ2-7; TRBD2 aligns across 11 bases. This CDR3 contains 15 residues. With V trimmed by 5 bases and J by 5 bases, 11 bases remained unmatched. Germline V gives CDR1 DFQATT, CDR2 SNEGSKA (reference sequence). The CDR3, as DNA: TGCAGTGCTGGCCCTACTAGCGGGAGATCCCACGAGCAGTACTTC. This sequence encodes CSAGPTSGRSHEQYF.

The rearrangement uses TRBV20-1 and TRBJ1-5; D perhaps matches TRBD1 (6 bases). Looked up from germline, CDR1 is DFQATT and CDR2 is SNEGSKA (reference sequence). The CDR3 is made up of 18 amino acids. Between the trimmed V and J ends, which lost 2 bases and 1 base, there was a span of 21 bases. CDR3 region: CSARPILGGQGSNQPQHF. DNA of the CDR3: TGCAGTGCTAGACCTATTCTCGGGGGGCAGGGGAGCAATCAGCCCCAGCATTTT.

The rearrangement joins TRBV20-1 to TRBJ2-1, with TRBD2 matching 15 bases. The CDR3 sequence is 18 residues long. The V segment lost 1 base and the J segment 0 bases; nucleotides outside the gene matches: 4. Germline V CDR1 and CDR2: DFQATT, SNEGSKA (reference sequence). The CDR3 nucleotides read TGCAGTGCTAGAGCGGGACTAGCGGGAGGCCACTCCTACAATGAGCAGTTCTTC. Amino acids: CSARAGLAGGHSYNEQFF.